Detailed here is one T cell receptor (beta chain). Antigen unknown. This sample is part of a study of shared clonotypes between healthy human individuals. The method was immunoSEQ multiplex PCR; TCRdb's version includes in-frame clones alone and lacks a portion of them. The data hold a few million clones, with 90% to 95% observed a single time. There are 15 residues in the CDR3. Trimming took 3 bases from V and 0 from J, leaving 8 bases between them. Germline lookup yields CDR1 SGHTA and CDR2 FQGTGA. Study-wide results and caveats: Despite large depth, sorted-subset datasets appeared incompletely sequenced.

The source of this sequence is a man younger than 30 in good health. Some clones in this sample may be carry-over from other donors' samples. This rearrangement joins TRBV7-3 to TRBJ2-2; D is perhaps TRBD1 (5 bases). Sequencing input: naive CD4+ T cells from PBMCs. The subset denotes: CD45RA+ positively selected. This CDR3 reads CASSLGRPNTGELFF. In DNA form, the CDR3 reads TGTGCCAGCAGCTTGGGGCGGCCGAACACCGGGGAGCTGTTTTTT.